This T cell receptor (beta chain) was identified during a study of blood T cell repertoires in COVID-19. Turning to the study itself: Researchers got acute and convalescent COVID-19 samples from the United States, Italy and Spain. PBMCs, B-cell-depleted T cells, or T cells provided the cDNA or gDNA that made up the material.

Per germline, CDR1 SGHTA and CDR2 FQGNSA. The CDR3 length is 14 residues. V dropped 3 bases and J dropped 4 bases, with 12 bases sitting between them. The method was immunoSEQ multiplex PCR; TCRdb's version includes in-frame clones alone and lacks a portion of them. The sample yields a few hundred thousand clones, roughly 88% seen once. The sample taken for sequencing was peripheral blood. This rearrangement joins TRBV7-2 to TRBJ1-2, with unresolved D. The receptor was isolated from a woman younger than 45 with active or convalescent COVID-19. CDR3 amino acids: CASSFRMRAYGYTF. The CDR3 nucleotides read TGTGCCAGCAGCTTTCGGATGCGGGCCTATGGCTACACCTTC.